Shown below are 25 T cell receptor beta chains from a single sample sequenced in a study of T cell clonotyping in hematopoietic cell transplantation. Only in-frame clones appear in the TCRdb table, and some are missing; sequencing was by immunoSEQ multiplex PCR. The table lists 8,400 or so clones, under 70% of them singletons. Sequenced material: peripheral blood mononuclear cells, taken 100 days after allogeneic stem cell transplant. These receptor sequences come from a male patient over 55 who had an allogeneic stem cell transplant from an unrelated donor, so the T cells may come from the graft donor. Some clones in this sample may be carry-over from other donors' samples.

The chain links TRBV13 to TRBJ1-6; 11 bases fit TRBD1. The CDR3 covers 14 residues. Per germline, CDR1 PRHDT and CDR2 FYEKMQ (reference sequence). After removal of 5 bases from V and 10 bases from J, the junction contained 4 bases not matched to a gene. The CDR3 bases are TGTGCCAGCAGCGCCGGGACAGGGGGGTCACCCCTCCACTTT. Residues: CASSAGTGGSPLHF.

Sample share makes this clone medium-sized. V gene TRBV2 combines with J gene TRBJ2-7; a possible D gene is TRBD1 (6 bases). Trimming shortened V by 7 bases and J by 6 bases, and 13 bases separated the two germline ends. CDR1 and CDR2 from the germline V gene are SNHLY and FYNNEI. The length of the CDR3 is 12 residues. The DNA of the CDR3 is TGTGCCAGCATTACTACAGGGTTCGAGCAGTACTTC. It yields the protein CASITTGFEQYF.

The V and J genes are TRBV5-1 and TRBJ2-6; tentative D call: TRBD2 (5 bases). V lost 0 bases to trimming and J lost 0 bases, with 7 bases between them. This CDR3 contains 16 residues. The germline gives CDR1 SGHRS, CDR2 YFSETQ. The CDR3 reads CASSLAGSSGANVLTF. Written as DNA, the CDR3 is TGCGCCAGCAGCTTGGCGGGGTCCTCTGGGGCCAACGTCCTGACTTTC. The full variable domain, with the rest looked up from reference TRBV5-1 and TRBJ2-6, is KAGVTQTPRYLIKTRGQQVTLSCSPISGHRSVSWYQQTPGQGLQFLFEYFSETQRNKGNFPGRFSGRQFSNSRSEMNVSTLELGDSALYLCASSLAGSSGANVLTFGAGSRLTVL.

V usage is TRBV19 and J usage is TRBJ1-2; D gene unclear. The V gene lost 1 base and the J gene lost 4 bases, with 13 bases spanning the gap. The CDR3 extends over 15 amino acids. CDR1 and CDR2 from the germline V gene are LNHDA and SQIVND (reference sequence). This chain's CDR3 is CASSIGAQRGYGYTF. The CDR3, as DNA: TGTGCCAGTAGTATAGGGGCCCAACGGGGCTATGGCTACACCTTC.

In its sample, this clone was seen a few times. This chain connects TRBV5-1 to TRBJ2-7; maybe TRBD1 (6 bases). V lost 4 bases, J lost 0 bases, and 8 bases lay in between. CDR3 length: 13 residues. Germline V CDR1 and CDR2: SGHRS, YFSETQ. CDR3 loop: CASSPDSSYEQYF. CDR3 nucleotides: TGCGCCAGCAGCCCGGACAGCTCCTACGAGCAGTACTTC.

V usage is TRBV15 and J usage is TRBJ1-3; D unresolved. Trimming shortened V by 2 bases and J by 0 bases, and 11 bases separated the two germline ends. Germline V gene data show CDR1 as LNHNV and CDR2 as YYDKDF (reference sequence). The CDR3 sequence is 16 residues long. CDR3 bases: TGTGCCACCAGCAGAAACCAGGCCAGCTCTGGAAACACCATATATTTT. Amino acid sequence: CATSRNQASSGNTIYF.

This chain connects TRBV6-1 to TRBJ1-3; D gene ambiguous. The ends were cut back, 3 bases at V and 0 bases at J, with 12 bases in the middle. There are 16 residues in the CDR3. Germline CDR1 MNHNS, CDR2 SASEGT. This chain's CDR3 is CASSDLIGPSGNTIYF. The CDR3 DNA is TGTGCCAGCAGTGACCTGATCGGCCCCTCTGGAAACACCATATATTTT.

This chain joins TRBV2 and TRBJ1-1, with a weak D call TRBD1 (5 bases). CDR1 and CDR2 (germline): SNHLY, FYNNEI. This CDR3 contains 17 residues. Trimming removed 3 bases from V and 3 bases from J, with 20 bases in between. CDR3 residues: CASSDVGTLLGYTEAFF. CDR3 in DNA: TGTGCCAGCAGTGACGTTGGGACCCTCCTCGGGTACACTGAAGCTTTCTTT.

The chain uses TRBV5-1 and TRBJ2-7, with TRBD2 matching over 7 bases. In germline, CDR1 is SGHRS, CDR2 YFSETQ. This CDR3 has 16 amino acids. V was clipped by 1 base and J by 1 base; unmatched bases: 8. CDR3 protein: CASSLLSGETSYEQYF. The CDR3 DNA sequence: TGCGCCAGCAGCTTGCTGAGCGGGGAAACATCCTACGAGCAGTACTTC.

The rearrangement joins TRBV7-6 to TRBJ1-2; TRBD1 might be the D (6 bases). The CDR3 loop spans 15 amino acids. Germline V gene sequence: CDR1 SGHVS, CDR2 FNYEAQ. V was pared by 5 bases and J by 8 bases, with 21 bases between. Here the CDR3 reads CASSPEQGFYLGYTF. In DNA form, the CDR3 reads TGTGCCAGCAGCCCAGAACAGGGCTTTTATCTGGGCTACACCTTC.

The chain is built from TRBV11-3 and TRBJ1-1; a weak D match, TRBD1 (5 bases). The V gene's germline CDR1 is SGHNT and CDR2 YENEEA. This CDR3 region has 16 residues. The V end was cut by 0 bases, the J end by 4 bases, with 15 bases between. This CDR3 is CASSLDGTVVPTEAFF. The CDR3 region has the DNA TGTGCCAGCAGCTTAGATGGGACCGTCGTTCCCACTGAAGCTTTCTTT.

V is TRBV19 and J is TRBJ1-4; TRBD1 is a possible D gene (6 bases). V was clipped by 2 bases and J by 8 bases, with 15 bases between them. Germline assignment: CDR1 LNHDA and CDR2 SQIVND (reference sequence). The CDR3 is 15 residues long. Here the CDR3 DNA reads TGTGCCAGTAGTATAACCAGGGGTTTAGAAGAAAAACTGTTTTTT. As protein: CASSITRGLEEKLFF.

V gene TRBV11-3 combines with J gene TRBJ1-1; no firm D call. CDR1 is SGHNT, CDR2 YENEEA, per germline. CDR3 length equals 14 residues. V was clipped by 3 bases and J by 0 bases, with 8 bases between them. In nucleotides, the CDR3 is TGTGCCAGCAGCTTCGGACGGATGAACACTGAAGCTTTCTTT. It codes for CASSFGRMNTEAFF.

This clone was detected only a few times. V is TRBV9 and J is TRBJ1-6; D uncertain. Trimming left V 3 bases short and J 7 bases short, with 14 bases between. In germline, CDR1 is SGDLS, CDR2 YYNGEE. The length of the CDR3 is 15 residues. The CDR3 here is CASSAEGGSNSPLHF. The CDR3 DNA reads TGTGCCAGCAGCGCCGAGGGCGGGAGCAATTCACCCCTCCACTTT.

This clone was counted between two and nine times. This sequence joins TRBV6-5 and TRBJ2-7, with TRBD1 as a possible D gene (7 bases). Trimming took off 7 bases at V and 0 bases at J, with 16 bases between the two ends. CDR3 length: 15 residues. The V gene's germline CDR1 is MNHEY and CDR2 SVGAGI. CDR3 DNA: TGTGCCAGCAAGCAGGGGGGATCGAGCTCCTACGAGCAGTACTTC. Translated: CASKQGGSSSYEQYF.

The rearrangement uses TRBV4-1 and TRBJ2-4; the D gene is possibly TRBD1 (6 bases). This CDR3 has 16 amino acids. The ends were cut back, 2 bases at V and 8 bases at J, with 19 bases in the middle. Per germline, CDR1 MGHRA and CDR2 YSYEKL. The CDR3 coding sequence is TGCGCCAGCAGCCAATTCCTGACAGGAGCCTTCGACATTCAGTACTTC. It codes for CASSQFLTGAFDIQYF.

The J gene is TRBJ1-5, the V gene TRBV27; D is possibly TRBD1 (5 bases). Trimming removed 5 bases from V and 3 bases from J, with 26 bases in between. This CDR3 spans 19 amino acids. Germline assignment: CDR1 MNHEY and CDR2 SMNVEV (reference sequence). This CDR3 reads CASSRLRGTGEKNNQPQHF. The CDR3 region has the DNA TGTGCCAGCAGTCGCCTACGAGGGACGGGCGAAAAAAACAATCAGCCCCAGCATTTT.

The genes are TRBV29-1 and TRBJ2-1, with a possible D match to TRBD2 (5 bases). Trimming stripped 1 base from V and 6 bases from J, with 13 bases between. This CDR3 has 14 residues. The V gene's germline CDR1 is SQVTM and CDR2 ANQGSEA. The CDR3 DNA sequence: TGCAGCGTTGAAGTAGCGCGTACGTTCAATGAGCAGTTCTTC. This gives the protein CSVEVARTFNEQFF.

V gene TRBV9 combines with J gene TRBJ1-6; D not resolved. The CDR3 length is 14 residues. Trimming stripped 0 bases from V and 6 bases from J, with 7 bases between. Germline loops: CDR1 SGDLS, CDR2 YYNGEE. Here the CDR3 reads CASSVGEGNSPLHF. In DNA form, the CDR3 reads TGTGCCAGCAGCGTAGGGGAAGGTAATTCACCCCTCCACTTT.

This clone has just a few counts. The V call is TRBV28, the J call TRBJ1-2; weak D call: TRBD1 (5 bases). This CDR3 comprises 14 residues. Germline assignment: CDR1 MDHEN and CDR2 SYDVKM. Trimming removed 7 bases from V and 4 bases from J, with 16 bases in between. The CDR3 DNA reads TGTGCCAGCACTCCAGTGGGGGTCGGCTATGGCTACACCTTC. Amino acids: CASTPVGVGYGYTF.

The rearrangement joins TRBV6-5 to TRBJ2-7; tentatively, D is TRBD1 (5 bases). V was cut by 7 bases and J by 4 bases, with 11 bases left in between. Germline V gene data show CDR1 as MNHEY and CDR2 as SVGAGI. The CDR3 extends over 12 amino acids. The CDR3 sequence: CASNHQGYEQYF. The CDR3, as DNA: TGTGCCAGCAACCATCAGGGATACGAGCAGTACTTC.

V usage is TRBV27 and J usage is TRBJ2-7; D not certain. V shed 4 bases and J shed 0 bases, with 7 bases lying between them. Per the germline V gene, CDR1 is MNHEY and CDR2 is SMNVEV (reference sequence). This CDR3 comprises 13 residues. CDR3 sequence (DNA): TGTGCCAGCAGTTATGCGCCCTCCTACGAGCAGTACTTC. Translated: CASSYAPSYEQYF.

The V and J genes are TRBV5-1 and TRBJ2-5, with 9 bases identical to TRBD2. CDR3 length equals 14 residues. Germline V gene sequence: CDR1 SGHRS, CDR2 YFSETQ. With V trimmed by 4 bases and J by 5 bases, 6 bases remained unmatched. DNA of the CDR3: TGCGCCAGCAGCCTAGCGGGGTCGGAGGAGACCCAGTACTTC. Translated, it gives CASSLAGSEETQYF.

The chain is built from TRBV5-8 and TRBJ1-2; TRBD1 matches at 7 bases. The CDR3 is made up of 14 amino acids. Germline loops: CDR1 SGHTS, CDR2 YDEGEE. V dropped 4 bases and J dropped 8; count of bases not matched to a gene: 11. The CDR3 nucleotides read TGTGCCAGCAGCAAAGACAGGGCTCTGGGAGGCTACACCTTC. Protein: CASSKDRALGGYTF.

In its sample, this clone is large. This chain joins TRBV11-3 and TRBJ1-1; D is possibly TRBD1 (6 bases). Trimming took off 5 bases at V and 6 bases at J, with 13 bases between the two ends. From germline, CDR1 is SGHNT and CDR2 YENEEA. CDR3 size: 13 residues. The CDR3 loop is CASSPRGQSEAFF. For the CDR3, the DNA is TGTGCCAGCAGCCCGCGGGGACAATCTGAAGCTTTCTTT. The whole variable domain, filled in from reference TRBV11-3 and TRBJ1-1, reads EAGVVQSPRYKIIEKKQPVAFWCNPISGHNTLYWYLQNLGQGPELLIRYENEEAVDDSQLPKDRFSAERLKGVDSTLKIQPAELGDSAVYLCASSPRGQSEAFFGQGTRLTVV.